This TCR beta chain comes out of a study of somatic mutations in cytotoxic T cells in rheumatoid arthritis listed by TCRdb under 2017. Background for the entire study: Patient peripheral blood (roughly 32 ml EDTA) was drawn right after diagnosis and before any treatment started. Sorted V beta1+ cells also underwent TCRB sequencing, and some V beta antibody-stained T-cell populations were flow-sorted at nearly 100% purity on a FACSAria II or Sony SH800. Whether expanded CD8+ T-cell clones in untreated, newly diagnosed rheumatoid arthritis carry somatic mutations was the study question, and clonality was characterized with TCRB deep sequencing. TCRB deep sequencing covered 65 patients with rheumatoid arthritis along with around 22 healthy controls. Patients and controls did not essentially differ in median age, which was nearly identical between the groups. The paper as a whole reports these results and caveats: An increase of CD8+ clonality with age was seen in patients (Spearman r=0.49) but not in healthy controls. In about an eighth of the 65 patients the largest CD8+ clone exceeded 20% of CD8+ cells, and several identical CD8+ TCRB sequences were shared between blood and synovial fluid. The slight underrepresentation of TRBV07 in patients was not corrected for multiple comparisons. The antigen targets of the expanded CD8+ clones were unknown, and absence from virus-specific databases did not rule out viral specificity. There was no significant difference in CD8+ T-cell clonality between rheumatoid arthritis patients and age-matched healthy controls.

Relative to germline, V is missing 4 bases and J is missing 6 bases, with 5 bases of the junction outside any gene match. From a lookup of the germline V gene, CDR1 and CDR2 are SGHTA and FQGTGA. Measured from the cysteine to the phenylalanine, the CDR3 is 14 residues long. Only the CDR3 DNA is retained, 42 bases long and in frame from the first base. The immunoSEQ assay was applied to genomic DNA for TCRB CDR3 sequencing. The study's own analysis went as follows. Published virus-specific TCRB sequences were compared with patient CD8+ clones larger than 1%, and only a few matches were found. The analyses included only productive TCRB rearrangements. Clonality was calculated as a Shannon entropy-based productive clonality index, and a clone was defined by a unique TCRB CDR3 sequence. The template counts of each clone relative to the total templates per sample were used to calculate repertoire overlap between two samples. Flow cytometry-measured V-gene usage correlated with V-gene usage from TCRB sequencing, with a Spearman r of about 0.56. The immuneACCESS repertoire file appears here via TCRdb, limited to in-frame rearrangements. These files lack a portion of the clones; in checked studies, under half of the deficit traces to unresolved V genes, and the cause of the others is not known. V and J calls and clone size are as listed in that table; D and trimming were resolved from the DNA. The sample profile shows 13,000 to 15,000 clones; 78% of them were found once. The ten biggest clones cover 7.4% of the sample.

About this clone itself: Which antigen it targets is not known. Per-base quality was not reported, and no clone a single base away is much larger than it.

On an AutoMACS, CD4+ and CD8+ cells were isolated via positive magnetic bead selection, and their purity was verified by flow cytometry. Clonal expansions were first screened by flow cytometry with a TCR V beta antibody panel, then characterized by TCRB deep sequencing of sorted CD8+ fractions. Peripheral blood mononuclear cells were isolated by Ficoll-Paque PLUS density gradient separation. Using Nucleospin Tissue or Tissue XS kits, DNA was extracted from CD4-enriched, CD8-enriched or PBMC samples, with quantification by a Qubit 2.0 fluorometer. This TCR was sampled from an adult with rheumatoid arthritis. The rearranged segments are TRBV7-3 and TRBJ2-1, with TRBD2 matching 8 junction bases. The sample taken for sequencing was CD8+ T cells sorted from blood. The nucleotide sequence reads TGTGCCAGCAGCTCCCTAGCGGGCCTCAATGAGCAGTTCTTC. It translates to CASSSLAGLNEQFF.